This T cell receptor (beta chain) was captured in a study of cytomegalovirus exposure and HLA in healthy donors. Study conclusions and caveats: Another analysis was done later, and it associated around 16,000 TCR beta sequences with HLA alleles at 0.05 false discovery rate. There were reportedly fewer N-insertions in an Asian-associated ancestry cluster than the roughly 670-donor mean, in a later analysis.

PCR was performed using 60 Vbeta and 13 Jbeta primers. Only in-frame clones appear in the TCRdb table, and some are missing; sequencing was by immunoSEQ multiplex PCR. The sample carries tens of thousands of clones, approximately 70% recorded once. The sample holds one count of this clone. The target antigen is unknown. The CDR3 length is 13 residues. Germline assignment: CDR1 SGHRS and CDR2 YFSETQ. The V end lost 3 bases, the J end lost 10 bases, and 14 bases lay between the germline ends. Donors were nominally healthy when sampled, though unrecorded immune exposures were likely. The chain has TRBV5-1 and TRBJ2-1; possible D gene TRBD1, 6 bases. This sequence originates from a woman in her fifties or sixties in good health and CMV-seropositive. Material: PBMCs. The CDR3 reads CASSWNREGEQFF. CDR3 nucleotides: TGCGCCAGCAGCTGGAACAGGGAAGGGGAGCAGTTCTTC.